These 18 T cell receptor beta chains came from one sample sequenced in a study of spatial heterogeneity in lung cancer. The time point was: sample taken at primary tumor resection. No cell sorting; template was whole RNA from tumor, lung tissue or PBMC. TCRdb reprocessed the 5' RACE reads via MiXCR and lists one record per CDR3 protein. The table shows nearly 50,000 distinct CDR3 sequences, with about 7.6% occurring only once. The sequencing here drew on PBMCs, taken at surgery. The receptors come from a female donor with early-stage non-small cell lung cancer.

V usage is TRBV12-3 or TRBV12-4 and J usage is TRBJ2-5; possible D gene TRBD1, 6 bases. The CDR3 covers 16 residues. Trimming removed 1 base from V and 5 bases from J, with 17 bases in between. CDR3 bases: TGTGCCAGCAGTTTAGGGGGTACAGGGTCCGGGGAGACCCAGTACTTC. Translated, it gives CASSLGGTGSGETQYF.

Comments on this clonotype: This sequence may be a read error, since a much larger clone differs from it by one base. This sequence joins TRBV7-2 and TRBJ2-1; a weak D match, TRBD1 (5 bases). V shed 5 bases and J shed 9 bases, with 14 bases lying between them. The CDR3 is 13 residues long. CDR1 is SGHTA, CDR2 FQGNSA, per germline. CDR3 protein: CASSPPGDSEQFF. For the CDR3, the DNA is TGTGCCAGCAGCCCCCCGGGCGACAGTGAGCAGTTCTTC.

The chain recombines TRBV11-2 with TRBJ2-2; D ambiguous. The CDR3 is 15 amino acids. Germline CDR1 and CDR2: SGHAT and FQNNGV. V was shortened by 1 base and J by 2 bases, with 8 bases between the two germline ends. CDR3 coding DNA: TGTGCCAGCAGCTTAGTCCTGGGAAACACCGGGGAGCTGTTTTTT. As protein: CASSLVLGNTGELFF. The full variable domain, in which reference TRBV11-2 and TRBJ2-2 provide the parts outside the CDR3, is EAGVAQSPRYKIIEKRQSVAFWCNPISGHATLYWYQQILGQGPKLLIQFQNNGVVDDSQLPKDRFSAERLKGVDSTLKIQPAKLEDSAVYLCASSLVLGNTGELFFGEGSRLTVL.

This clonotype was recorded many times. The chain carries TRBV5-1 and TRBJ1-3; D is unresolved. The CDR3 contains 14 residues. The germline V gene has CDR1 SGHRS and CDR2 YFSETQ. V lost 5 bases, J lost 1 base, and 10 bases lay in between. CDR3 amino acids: CASRSGASGNTIYF. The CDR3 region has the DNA TGCGCCAGCAGATCGGGAGCGTCTGGAAACACCATATATTTT.

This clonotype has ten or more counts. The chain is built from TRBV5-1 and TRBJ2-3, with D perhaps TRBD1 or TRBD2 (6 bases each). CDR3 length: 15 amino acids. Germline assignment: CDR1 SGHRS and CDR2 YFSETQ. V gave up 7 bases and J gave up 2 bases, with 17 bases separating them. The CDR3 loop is CASALLSGATDTQYF. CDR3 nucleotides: TGCGCCAGCGCTCTACTTTCGGGGGCCACAGATACGCAGTATTTT.

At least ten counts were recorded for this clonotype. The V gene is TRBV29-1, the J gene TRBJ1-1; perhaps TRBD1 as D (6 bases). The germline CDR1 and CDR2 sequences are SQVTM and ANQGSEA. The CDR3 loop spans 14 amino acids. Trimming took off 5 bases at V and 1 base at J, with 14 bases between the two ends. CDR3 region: CSVPRGPGNTEAFF. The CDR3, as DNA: TGCAGCGTTCCACGGGGGCCCGGGAACACTGAAGCTTTCTTT.

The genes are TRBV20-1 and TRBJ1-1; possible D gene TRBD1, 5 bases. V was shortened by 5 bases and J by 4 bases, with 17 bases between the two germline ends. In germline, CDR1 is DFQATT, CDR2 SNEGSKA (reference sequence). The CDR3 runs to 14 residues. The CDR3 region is CSAWANTGGTEAFF. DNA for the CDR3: TGCAGTGCTTGGGCGAATACGGGGGGCACTGAAGCTTTCTTT.

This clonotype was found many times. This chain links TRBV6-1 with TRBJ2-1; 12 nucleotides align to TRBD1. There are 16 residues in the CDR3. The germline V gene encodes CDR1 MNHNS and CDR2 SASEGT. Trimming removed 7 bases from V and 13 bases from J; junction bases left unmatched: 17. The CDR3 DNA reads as TGTGCCAGCACCCGGACCCCGGGACAGGGGGCATATCTCCAGTTCTTC. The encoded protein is CASTRTPGQGAYLQFF.

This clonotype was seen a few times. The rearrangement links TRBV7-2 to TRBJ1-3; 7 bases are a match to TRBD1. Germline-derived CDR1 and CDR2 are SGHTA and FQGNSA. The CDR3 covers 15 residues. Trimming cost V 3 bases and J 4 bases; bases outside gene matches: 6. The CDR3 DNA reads TGTGCCAGCAGCTTGCTCCGGGACAGCGGAAACACCATATATTTT. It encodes CASSLLRDSGNTIYF.

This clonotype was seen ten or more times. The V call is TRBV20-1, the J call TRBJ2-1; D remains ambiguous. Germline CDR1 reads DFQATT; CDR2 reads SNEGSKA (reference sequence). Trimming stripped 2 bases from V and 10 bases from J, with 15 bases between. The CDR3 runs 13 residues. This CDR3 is CSARSSAVGEQFF. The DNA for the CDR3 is TGCAGTGCTAGAAGCTCGGCGGTTGGCGAGCAGTTCTTC.

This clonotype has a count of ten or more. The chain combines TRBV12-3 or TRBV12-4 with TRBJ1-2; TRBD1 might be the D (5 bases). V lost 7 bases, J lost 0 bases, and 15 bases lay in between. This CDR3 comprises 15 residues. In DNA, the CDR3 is TGTGCCAGCAACAACCTACAGGCCGCTAACTATGGCTACACCTTC. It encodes CASNNLQAANYGYTF.

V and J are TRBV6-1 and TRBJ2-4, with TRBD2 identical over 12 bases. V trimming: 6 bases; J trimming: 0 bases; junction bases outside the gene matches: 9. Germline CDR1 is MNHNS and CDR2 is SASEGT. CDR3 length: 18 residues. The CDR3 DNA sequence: TGTGCCAGCAGGCGACTAGCGGGGGAGTATTTAGCCAAAAACATTCAGTACTTC. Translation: CASRRLAGEYLAKNIQYF.

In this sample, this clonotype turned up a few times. CDR3 region: CASSGNRGDQPQHF. The CDR3 DNA follows: TGTGCCAGCAGTGGGAATCGGGGGGATCAGCCCCAGCATTTT. The rearrangement uses TRBV2 and TRBJ1-5; D is possibly TRBD1 (5 bases). The CDR3 spans 14 residues. V lost 4 bases to trimming and J lost 5 bases, with 12 bases between them. Per the germline V gene, CDR1 is SNHLY and CDR2 is FYNNEI.

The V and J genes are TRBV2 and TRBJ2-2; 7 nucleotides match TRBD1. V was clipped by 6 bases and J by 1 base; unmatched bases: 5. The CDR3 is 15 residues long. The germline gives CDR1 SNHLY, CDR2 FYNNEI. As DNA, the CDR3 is TGTGCCAGCAGGGCCGGGACAGAGAACACCGGGGAGCTGTTTTTT. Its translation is CASRAGTENTGELFF.

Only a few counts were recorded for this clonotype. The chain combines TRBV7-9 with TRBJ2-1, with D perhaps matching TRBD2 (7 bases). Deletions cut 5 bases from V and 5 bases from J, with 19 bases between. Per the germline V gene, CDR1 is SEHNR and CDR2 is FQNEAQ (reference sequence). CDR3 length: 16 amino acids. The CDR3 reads CASSPVPGGVNNEQFF. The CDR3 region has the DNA TGTGCCAGCAGCCCCGTCCCGGGGGGCGTCAACAATGAGCAGTTCTTC.

CDR3: CAWSVDIGTEAFF. CDR3 DNA sequence: TGTGCCTGGAGTGTAGATATAGGGACTGAAGCTTTCTTT. This chain uses TRBV30 with TRBJ1-1; D call uncertain. The V gene lost 0 bases and the J gene lost 5 bases, with 10 bases spanning the gap. This CDR3 has 13 residues. Germline lookup yields CDR1 GTSNPN and CDR2 SVGIG (reference sequence).

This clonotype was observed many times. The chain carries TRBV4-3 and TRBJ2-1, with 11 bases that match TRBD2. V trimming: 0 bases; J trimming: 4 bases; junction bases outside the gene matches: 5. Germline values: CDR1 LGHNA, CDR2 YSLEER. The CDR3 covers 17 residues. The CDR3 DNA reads TGCGCCAGCAGCCAAGAGGTCCCTAGCGGGGGGTACAATGAGCAGTTCTTC. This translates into CASSQEVPSGGYNEQFF.

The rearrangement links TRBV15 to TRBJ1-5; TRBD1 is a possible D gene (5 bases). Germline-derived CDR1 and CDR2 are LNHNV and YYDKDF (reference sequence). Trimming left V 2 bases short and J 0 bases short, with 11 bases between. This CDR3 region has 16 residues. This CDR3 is CATSRLQGISNQPQHF. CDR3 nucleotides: TGTGCCACCAGCAGACTGCAGGGAATTAGCAATCAGCCCCAGCATTTT.